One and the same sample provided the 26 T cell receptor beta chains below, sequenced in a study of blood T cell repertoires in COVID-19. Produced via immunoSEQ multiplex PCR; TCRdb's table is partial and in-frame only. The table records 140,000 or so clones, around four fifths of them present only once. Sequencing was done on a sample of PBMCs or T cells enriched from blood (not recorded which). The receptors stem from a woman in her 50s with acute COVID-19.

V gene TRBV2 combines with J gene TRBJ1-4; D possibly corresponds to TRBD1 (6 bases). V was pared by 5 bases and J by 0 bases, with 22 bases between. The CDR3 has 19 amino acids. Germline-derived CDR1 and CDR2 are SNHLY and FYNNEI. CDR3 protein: CASSLNSGTYFATNEKLFF. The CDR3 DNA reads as TGTGCCAGCAGTCTTAATTCCGGGACATACTTTGCAACTAATGAAAAACTGTTTTTT.

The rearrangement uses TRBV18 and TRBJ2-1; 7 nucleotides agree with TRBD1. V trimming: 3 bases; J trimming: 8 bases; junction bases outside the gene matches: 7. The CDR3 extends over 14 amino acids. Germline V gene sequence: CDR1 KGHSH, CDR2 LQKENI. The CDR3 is CASSPNPTGDEQFF. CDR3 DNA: TGTGCCAGCTCACCTAACCCAACAGGGGATGAGCAGTTCTTC.

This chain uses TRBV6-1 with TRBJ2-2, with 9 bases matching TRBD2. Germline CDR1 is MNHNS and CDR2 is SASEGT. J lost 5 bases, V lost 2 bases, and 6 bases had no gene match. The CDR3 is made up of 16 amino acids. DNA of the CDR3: TGTGCCAGCAGTGAAATTAGCGGGGGTAGGACCGGGGAGCTGTTTTTT. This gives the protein CASSEISGGRTGELFF.

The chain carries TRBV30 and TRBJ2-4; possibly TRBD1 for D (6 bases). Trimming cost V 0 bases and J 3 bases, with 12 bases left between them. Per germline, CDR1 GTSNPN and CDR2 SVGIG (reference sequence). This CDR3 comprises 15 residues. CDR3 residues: CAWSVWGLGKNIQYF. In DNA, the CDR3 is TGTGCCTGGAGTGTGTGGGGGCTTGGCAAAAACATTCAGTACTTC.

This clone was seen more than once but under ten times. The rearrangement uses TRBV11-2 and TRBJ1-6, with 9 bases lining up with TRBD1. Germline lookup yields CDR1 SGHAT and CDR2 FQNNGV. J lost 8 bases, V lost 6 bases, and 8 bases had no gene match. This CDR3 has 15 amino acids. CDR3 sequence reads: CASRPRDRVDSPLHF. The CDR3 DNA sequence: TGTGCCAGCAGACCCAGGGACAGGGTGGATTCACCCCTCCACTTT.

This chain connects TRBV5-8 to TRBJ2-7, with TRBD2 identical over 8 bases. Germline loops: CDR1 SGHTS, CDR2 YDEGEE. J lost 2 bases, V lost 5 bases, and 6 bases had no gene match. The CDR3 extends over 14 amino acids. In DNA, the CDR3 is TGTGCCAGCAGACTCGGACTAGCAACCTACGAGCAGTACTTC. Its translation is CASRLGLATYEQYF.

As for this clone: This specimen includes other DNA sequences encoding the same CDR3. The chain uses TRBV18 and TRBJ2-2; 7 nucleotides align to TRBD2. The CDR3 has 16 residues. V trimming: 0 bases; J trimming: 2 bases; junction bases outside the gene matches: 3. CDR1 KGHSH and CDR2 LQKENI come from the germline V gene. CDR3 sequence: CASSPPTGGNTGELFF. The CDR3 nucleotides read TGTGCCAGCTCACCACCGACGGGAGGTAACACCGGGGAGCTGTTTTTT.

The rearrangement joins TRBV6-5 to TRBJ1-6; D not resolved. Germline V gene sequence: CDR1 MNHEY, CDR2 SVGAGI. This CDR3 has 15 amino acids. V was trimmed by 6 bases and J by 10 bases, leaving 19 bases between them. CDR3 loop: CASRWTPREESPLHF. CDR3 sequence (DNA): TGTGCCAGCAGATGGACCCCTCGGGAAGAGTCACCCCTCCACTTT.

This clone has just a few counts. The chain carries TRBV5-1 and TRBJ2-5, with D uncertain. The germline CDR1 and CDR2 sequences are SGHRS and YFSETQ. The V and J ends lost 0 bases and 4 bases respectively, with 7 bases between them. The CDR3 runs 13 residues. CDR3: CASSLEVAETQYF. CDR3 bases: TGCGCCAGCAGCTTGGAGGTAGCAGAGACCCAGTACTTC.

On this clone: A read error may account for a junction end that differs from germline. In nucleotides, the CDR3 is TGTGCCAGCAGTCCGCAAATGACTAGCGTCCTATTT. Residues: CASSPQMTSVLF. V gene TRBV12-3 or TRBV12-4 combines with J gene TRBJ2-3; TRBD2 matches at 8 bases. The CDR3 covers 12 residues.

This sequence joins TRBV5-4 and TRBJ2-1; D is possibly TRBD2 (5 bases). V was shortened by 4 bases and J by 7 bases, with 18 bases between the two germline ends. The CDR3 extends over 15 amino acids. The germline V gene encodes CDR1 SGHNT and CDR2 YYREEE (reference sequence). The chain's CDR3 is CASSPEASPRNEQFF. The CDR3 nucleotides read TGTGCCAGCAGCCCGGAGGCTTCCCCTAGGAATGAGCAGTTCTTC.

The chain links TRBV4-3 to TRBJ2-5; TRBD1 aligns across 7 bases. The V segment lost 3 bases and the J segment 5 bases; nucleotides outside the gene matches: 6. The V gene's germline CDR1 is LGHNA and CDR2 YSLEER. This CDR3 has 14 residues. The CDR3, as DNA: TGCGCCAGCAGCCATACGACAGGGCGGGAGACCCAGTACTTC. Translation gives CASSHTTGRETQYF.

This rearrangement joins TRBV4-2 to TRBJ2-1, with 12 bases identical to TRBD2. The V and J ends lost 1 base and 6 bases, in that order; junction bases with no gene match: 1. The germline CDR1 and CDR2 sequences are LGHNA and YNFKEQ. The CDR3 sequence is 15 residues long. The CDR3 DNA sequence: TGTGCCAGCAGCCAAGCGACTAGCGGGAGCAATGAGCAGTTCTTC. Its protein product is CASSQATSGSNEQFF.

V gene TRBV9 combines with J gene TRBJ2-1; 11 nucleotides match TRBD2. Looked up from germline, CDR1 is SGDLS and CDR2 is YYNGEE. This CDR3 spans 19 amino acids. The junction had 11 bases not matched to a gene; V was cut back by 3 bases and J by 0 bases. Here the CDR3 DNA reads TGTGCCAGCAGCGCCGGCAGATTAGCGGGAGGGAGCTCCTACAATGAGCAGTTCTTC. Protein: CASSAGRLAGGSSYNEQFF.

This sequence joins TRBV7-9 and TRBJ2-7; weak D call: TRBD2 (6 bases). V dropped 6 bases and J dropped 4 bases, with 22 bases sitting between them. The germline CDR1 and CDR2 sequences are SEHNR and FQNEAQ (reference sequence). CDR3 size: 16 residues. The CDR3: CASSRGGGASVYEQYF. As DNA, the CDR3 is TGTGCCAGCAGTCGGGGCGGCGGGGCTAGCGTGTACGAGCAGTACTTC.

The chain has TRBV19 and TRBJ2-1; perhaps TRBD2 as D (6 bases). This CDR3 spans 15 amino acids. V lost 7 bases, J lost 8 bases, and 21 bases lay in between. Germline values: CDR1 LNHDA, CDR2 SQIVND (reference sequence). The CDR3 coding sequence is TGTGCCAGTAAGGGCGCCGAGACTAGGTATCATGAGCAGTTCTTC. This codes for CASKGAETRYHEQFF.

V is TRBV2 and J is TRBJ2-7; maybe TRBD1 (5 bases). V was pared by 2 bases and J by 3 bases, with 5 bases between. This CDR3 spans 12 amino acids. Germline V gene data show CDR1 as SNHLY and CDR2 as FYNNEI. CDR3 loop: CASSERGYEQYF. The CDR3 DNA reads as TGTGCCAGCAGTGAAAGGGGCTACGAGCAGTACTTC.

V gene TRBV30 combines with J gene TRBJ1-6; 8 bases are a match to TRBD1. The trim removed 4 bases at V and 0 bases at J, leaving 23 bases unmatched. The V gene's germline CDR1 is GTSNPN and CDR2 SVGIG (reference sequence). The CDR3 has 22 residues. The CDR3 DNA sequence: TGTGCCTGGACGTCGGGACAGGATGCGACCTGGGGTCCTAGCTCCTATAATTCACCCCTCCACTTT. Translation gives CAWTSGQDATWGPSSYNSPLHF.

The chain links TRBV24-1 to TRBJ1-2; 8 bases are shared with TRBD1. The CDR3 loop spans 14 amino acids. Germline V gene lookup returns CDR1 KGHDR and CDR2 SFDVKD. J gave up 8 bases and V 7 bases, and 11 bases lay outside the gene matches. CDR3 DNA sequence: TGTGCCACCAGGGGGAACCAGGACAGGGAAGGCTACACCTTC. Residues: CATRGNQDREGYTF.

The CDR3: CASSTHLGVSSYNEQFF. In DNA form, the CDR3 reads TGTGCCAGTAGTACCCATCTGGGCGTCAGCTCCTACAATGAGCAGTTCTTC. This chain uses TRBV19 with TRBJ2-1; D gene ambiguous. Germline lookup yields CDR1 LNHDA and CDR2 SQIVND (reference sequence). The CDR3 spans 17 residues. The V end was cut by 4 bases, the J end by 0 bases, with 16 bases between.

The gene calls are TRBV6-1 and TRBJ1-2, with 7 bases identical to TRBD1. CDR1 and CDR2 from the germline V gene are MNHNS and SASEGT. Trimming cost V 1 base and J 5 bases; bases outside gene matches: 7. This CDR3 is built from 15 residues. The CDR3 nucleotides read TGTGCCAGCAGTGAAGGTCCGGGACAGTCTTATGGCTACACCTTC. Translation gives CASSEGPGQSYGYTF.

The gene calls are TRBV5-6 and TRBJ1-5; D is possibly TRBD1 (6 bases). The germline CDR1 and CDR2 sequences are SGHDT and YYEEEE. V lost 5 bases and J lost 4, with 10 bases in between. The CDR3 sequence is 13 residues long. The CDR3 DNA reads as TGTGCCAGCAGTGGCCAGGGGAATCAGCCCCAGCATTTT. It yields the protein CASSGQGNQPQHF.

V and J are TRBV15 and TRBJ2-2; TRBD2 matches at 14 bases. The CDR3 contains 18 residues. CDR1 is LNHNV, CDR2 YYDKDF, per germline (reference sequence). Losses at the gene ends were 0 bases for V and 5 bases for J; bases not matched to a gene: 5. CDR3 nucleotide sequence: TGTGCCACCAGCAGAGATCAGAGGACTAGCGGGGGGACCGGGGAGCTGTTTTTT. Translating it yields CATSRDQRTSGGTGELFF.

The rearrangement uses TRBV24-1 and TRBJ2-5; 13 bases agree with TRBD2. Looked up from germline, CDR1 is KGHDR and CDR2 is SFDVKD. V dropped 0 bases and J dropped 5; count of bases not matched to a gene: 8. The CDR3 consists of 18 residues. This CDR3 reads CATSDLWTSGRGKETQYF. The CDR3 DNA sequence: TGTGCCACCAGTGATTTGTGGACTAGCGGGAGAGGGAAGGAGACCCAGTACTTC.

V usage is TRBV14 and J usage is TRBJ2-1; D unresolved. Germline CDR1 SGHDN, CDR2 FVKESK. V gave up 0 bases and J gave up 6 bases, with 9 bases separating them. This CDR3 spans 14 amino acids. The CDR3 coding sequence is TGTGCCAGCAGCCAAGATTTCCCGGGCAATGAGCAGTTCTTC. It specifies CASSQDFPGNEQFF.

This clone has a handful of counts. CDR3 region: CASSPRGQGNTEAFF. CDR3 DNA sequence: TGTGCCAGCAGCCCACGTGGGCAGGGGAACACTGAAGCTTTCTTT. This chain links TRBV9 with TRBJ1-1; maybe TRBD1 (5 bases). Germline V lookup: CDR1 SGDLS, CDR2 YYNGEE. V shed 4 bases and J shed 1 base, with 14 bases lying between them. CDR3 length: 15 residues.